This passage covers 11 T cell receptor beta chains from one sample sequenced in a study of shared clonotypes between healthy human individuals (dated by TCRdb to 2020 to 2022). The library relied on the immunoSEQ multiplex PCR assay. TCRdb limited this immuneACCESS table to in-frame rearrangements with V and J called. A share of clones is missing; checked studies link under half to unresolved V genes, and the rest is unexplained. The sample table lists around 610,000 clones, approximately 96% of them with a count of one. The top ten clones comprise less than 0.13% of the sample. CD8 naive samples were obtained by positive selection for CCR7 among CD45RO-negative cells, yielding a CD45RA+CCR7+ population from which TemRA cells were excluded. Material for sequencing was naive CD8+ T cells sorted from blood. Explained via the paper, the cell subset or site label denotes: CD45RA+CCR7+. The receptors originated from a woman in her 30s in good health.

This sequence joins TRBV2 and TRBJ2-7; 10 nucleotides line up with TRBD2. From germline, CDR1 is SNHLY and CDR2 FYNNEI. The CDR3 has 14 residues. Losses at the gene ends were 6 bases for V and 3 bases for J; bases not matched to a gene: 5. The CDR3 spells CASRPSGRVYEQYF. CDR3 nucleotide sequence: TGTGCCAGCAGACCTAGCGGGAGAGTCTACGAGCAGTACTTC.

This chain connects TRBV11-2 to TRBJ2-2; D is ambiguous. V was shortened by 4 bases and J by 0 bases, with 6 bases between the two germline ends. CDR3 length: 14 residues. From germline, CDR1 is SGHAT and CDR2 FQNNGV. CDR3 DNA: TGTGCCAGCAGCTATATGGCGAACACCGGGGAGCTGTTTTTT. Protein product: CASSYMANTGELFF.

This rearrangement joins TRBV11-2 to TRBJ2-2, with TRBD1 matching over 10 bases. CDR1 is SGHAT and CDR2 is FQNNGV in the germline V gene. With V trimmed by 0 bases and J by 3 bases, 13 bases remained unmatched. CDR3 length equals 20 residues. Written as DNA, the CDR3 is TGTGCCAGCAGCTTAGAAAGGACAGGGGGATACGCGCGTGACACCGGGGAGCTGTTTTTT. Its protein product is CASSLERTGGYARDTGELFF.

The V gene is TRBV29-1, the J gene TRBJ2-2; weak D call: TRBD2 (5 bases). CDR3 size: 13 residues. Trimming removed 6 bases from V and 3 bases from J, with 11 bases in between. In germline, CDR1 is SQVTM, CDR2 ANQGSEA. The chain's CDR3 is CSVHRDDTGELFF. DNA for the CDR3: TGCAGCGTGCACCGGGATGACACCGGGGAGCTGTTTTTT.

This clone was counted a few times. The V and J genes are TRBV9 and TRBJ1-1; D is unclear. With 0 bases removed from V and 8 bases from J, the gap between germline ends came to 8 bases. The CDR3 contains 12 residues. From germline, CDR1 is SGDLS and CDR2 YYNGEE. DNA for the CDR3: TGTGCCAGCAGCGTAGTATTAGGGGAAGCTTTCTTT. Amino acids: CASSVVLGEAFF.

The chain recombines TRBV28 with TRBJ2-2, with D perhaps matching TRBD1 (6 bases). V lost 0 bases, J lost 3 bases, and 14 bases lay in between. Germline CDR1 is MDHEN and CDR2 is SYDVKM. This CDR3 contains 17 residues. The CDR3 DNA follows: TGTGCCAGCAGTTTATGGGGCTGGGGGCCCTACACCGGGGAGCTGTTTTTT. Translation gives CASSLWGWGPYTGELFF. Filled out from reference TRBV28 and TRBJ2-2, the complete variable domain reads DVKVTQSSRYLVKRTGEKVFLECVQDMDHENMFWYRQDPGLGLRLIYFSYDVKMKEKGDIPEGYSVSREKKERFSLILESASTNQTSMYLCASSLWGWGPYTGELFFGEGSRLTVL.

CDR3 in DNA: TGTGCCAGCAGCCAGCTAGCGGGATGGTCTAATGAGCAGTTCTTC. It translates to CASSQLAGWSNEQFF. V gene TRBV7-2 combines with J gene TRBJ2-1; 9 nucleotides agree with TRBD2. Per germline, CDR1 SGHTA and CDR2 FQGNSA. V shed 5 bases and J 7 bases; nucleotides not matched to a gene: 9. The CDR3 covers 15 residues.

The chain combines TRBV15 with TRBJ1-2; TRBD1 matches 9 bases. CDR1 is LNHNV and CDR2 is YYDKDF in the germline V gene (reference sequence). The V segment lost 5 bases and the J segment 4 bases; nucleotides outside the gene matches: 8. The CDR3 has 15 residues. Written as DNA, the CDR3 is TGTGCCACCAGCGCGGACAGGGGCTTAGGCTATGGCTACACCTTC. It encodes CATSADRGLGYGYTF. The whole variable domain, remainder taken from reference TRBV15 and TRBJ1-2, is DAMVIQNPRYQVTQFGKPVTLSCSQTLNHNVMYWYQQKSSQAPKLLFHYYDKDFNNEADTPDNFQSRRPNTSFCFLDIRSPGLGDTAMYLCATSADRGLGYGYTFGSGTRLTVV.

The rearrangement uses TRBV28 and TRBJ2-7, with D possibly TRBD1 on 6 matching bases. The CDR3 loop spans 14 amino acids. Trimming shortened V by 5 bases and J by 2 bases, and 13 bases separated the two germline ends. CDR1 is MDHEN and CDR2 is SYDVKM in the germline V gene. DNA of the CDR3: TGTGCCAGCAGTCAAACAGGGACCACCTACGAGCAGTACTTC. This sequence encodes CASSQTGTTYEQYF.

The genes are TRBV13 and TRBJ2-2; D gene uncertain. Trimming stripped 0 bases from V and 5 bases from J, with 7 bases between. The CDR3 has 14 residues. The germline CDR1 and CDR2 sequences are PRHDT and FYEKMQ (reference sequence). The CDR3 nucleotides are TGTGCCAGCAGCTTAGGATATAGTACCGGGGAGCTGTTTTTT. Translated: CASSLGYSTGELFF.

The V gene is TRBV30, the J gene TRBJ1-1; D unclear. Trimming removed 1 base from V and 4 bases from J, with 13 bases in between. CDR3 length: 14 amino acids. Germline V gene lookup returns CDR1 GTSNPN and CDR2 SVGIG (reference sequence). The CDR3 protein is CAWSGGAGFTEAFF. Written as DNA, the CDR3 is TGTGCCTGGAGTGGTGGTGCGGGATTCACTGAAGCTTTCTTT. The full variable domain, in which reference TRBV30 and TRBJ1-1 provide the parts outside the CDR3, is SQTIHQWPATLVQPVGSPLSLECTVEGTSNPNLYWYRQAAGRGLQLLFYSVGIGQISSEVPQNLSASRPQDRQFILSSKKLLLSDSGFYLCAWSGGAGFTEAFFGQGTRLTVV.